Following are 26 T cell receptor beta chains from one sample sequenced in a study of identifying expanded T cells in peripheral blood. Using immunoSEQ multiplex PCR, the repertoire was profiled, and TCRdb retains in-frame clones only, with some absent. The data hold over 65,000 clones, with 70% to 90% observed a single time. Input material: blood. These receptors originate from a person between 18 and 70 years old in good health.

The V and J genes are TRBV5-1 and TRBJ2-2, with 7 bases that match TRBD2. Trimming cost V 3 bases and J 0 bases; bases outside gene matches: 11. Germline V lookup: CDR1 SGHRS, CDR2 YFSETQ. This CDR3 comprises 18 residues. CDR3 sequence: CASSSSHTAGANTGELFF. The CDR3, as DNA: TGCGCCAGCAGCTCCTCACATACTGCGGGGGCGAACACCGGGGAGCTGTTTTTT.

This clone came up once. The gene calls are TRBV30 and TRBJ1-3; D is unresolved. The CDR3 sequence is 15 residues long. CDR1 and CDR2 from the germline V gene are GTSNPN and SVGIG (reference sequence). V dropped 0 bases and J dropped 4 bases, with 13 bases sitting between them. CDR3 sequence: CAWSVGGLFGNTIYF. The CDR3 DNA reads as TGTGCCTGGAGTGTAGGCGGGCTCTTCGGAAACACCATATATTTT. Full variable domain (missing parts from reference TRBV30 and TRBJ1-3): SQTIHQWPATLVQPVGSPLSLECTVEGTSNPNLYWYRQAAGRGLQLLFYSVGIGQISSEVPQNLSASRPQDRQFILSSKKLLLSDSGFYLCAWSVGGLFGNTIYFGEGSWLTVV.

J is TRBJ1-4 and V is TRBV30; D is ambiguous. The V end lost 5 bases, the J end lost 0 bases, and 10 bases lay between the germline ends. The CDR3 runs 14 residues. Germline V gene sequence: CDR1 GTSNPN, CDR2 SVGIG (reference sequence). Written as DNA, the CDR3 is TGTGCCTGGGACGGACGGACAACTAATGAAAAACTGTTTTTT. It yields the protein CAWDGRTTNEKLFF.

V gene TRBV27 combines with J gene TRBJ2-7; no definite D call. Between the trimmed V and J ends, which lost 5 bases and 0 bases, there was a span of 8 bases. CDR3 length equals 13 residues. Germline V gene data show CDR1 as MNHEY and CDR2 as SMNVEV (reference sequence). This CDR3 reads CASSLSGSYEQYF. In DNA, the CDR3 is TGTGCCAGCAGTCTCTCTGGCTCCTACGAGCAGTACTTC.

The count of this clone is one. The V call is TRBV25-1, the J call TRBJ2-2; a possible D gene is TRBD1 (6 bases). Germline CDR1 MGHDK, CDR2 SYGVNS. The CDR3 runs 14 residues. V gave up 5 bases and J gave up 3 bases, with 10 bases separating them. CDR3 sequence reads: CASSRDTDTGELFF. DNA of the CDR3: TGTGCCAGCAGTCGGGACACCGACACCGGGGAGCTGTTTTTT.

The CDR3 protein is CASSLFASGFTDTQYF. The CDR3 DNA follows: TGTGCCAGCAGCTTATTCGCGTCCGGCTTCACAGATACGCAGTATTTT. V and J are TRBV7-3 and TRBJ2-3; no clear D gene. The CDR3 contains 16 residues. Trimming took 2 bases from V and 2 from J, leaving 14 bases between them. CDR1 and CDR2 from the germline V gene are SGHTA and FQGTGA.

The genes are TRBV29-1 and TRBJ2-5, with unresolved D. Looked up from germline, CDR1 is SQVTM and CDR2 is ANQGSEA. V was pared by 3 bases and J by 2 bases, with 1 base between. This CDR3 has 10 residues. The CDR3 region is CSVDQETQYF. CDR3 DNA sequence: TGCAGCGTTGATCAAGAGACCCAGTACTTC.

In this sample, this clone turned up once. This chain joins TRBV18 and TRBJ2-2, with 13 bases aligning to TRBD2. The trim removed 3 bases at V and 0 bases at J, leaving 4 bases unmatched. The CDR3 sequence is 18 residues long. Germline V CDR1 and CDR2: KGHSH, LQKENI. DNA for the CDR3: TGTGCCAGCTCACCGGGACTAGCGGGATTCCCGAACACCGGGGAGCTGTTTTTT. The encoded protein is CASSPGLAGFPNTGELFF. Looking up the rest from reference TRBV18 and TRBJ2-2 gives the full variable domain: NAGVMQNPRHLVRRRGQEARLRCSPMKGHSHVYWYRQLPEEGLKFMVYLQKENIIDESGMPKERFSAEFPKEGPSILRIQQVVRGDSAAYFCASSPGLAGFPNTGELFFGEGSRLTVL.

This clone was seen a handful of times. The chain employs TRBV2 and TRBJ2-7; 7 positions agree with TRBD2. The CDR3 is 14 amino acids. Germline V gene lookup returns CDR1 SNHLY and CDR2 FYNNEI. The J segment lost 2 bases and the V segment lost 6 bases, leaving 7 bases of the junction unmatched. CDR3 loop: CASSRVGGTYEQYF. In nucleotides, the CDR3 is TGTGCCAGCAGCCGCGTCGGGGGGACCTACGAGCAGTACTTC.

The chain carries TRBV19 and TRBJ1-1; no definite D call. The CDR3 extends over 14 amino acids. V lost 6 bases to trimming and J lost 1 base, with 12 bases between them. Per germline, CDR1 LNHDA and CDR2 SQIVND (reference sequence). The CDR3 DNA follows: TGTGCCAGTAGGTACTCAGGAGCGAACACTGAAGCTTTCTTT. This translates into CASRYSGANTEAFF.

The V gene is TRBV7-9, the J gene TRBJ1-2; D gene uncertain. The CDR3 extends over 13 amino acids. The germline V gene has CDR1 SEHNR and CDR2 FQNEAQ (reference sequence). V lost 1 base and J lost 7, with 10 bases in between. CDR3 residues: CASSLDKSSGYTF. In nucleotides, the CDR3 is TGTGCCAGCAGCTTAGACAAGTCATCTGGCTACACCTTC.

V gene TRBV9 combines with J gene TRBJ2-5; 11 bases line up with TRBD2. After removal of 0 bases from V and 5 bases from J, the junction contained 6 bases not matched to a gene. The CDR3 contains 16 residues. The V gene's germline CDR1 is SGDLS and CDR2 YYNGEE. The CDR3 DNA follows: TGTGCCAGCAGCGTAGCGGTAGCGGGGGGGACGGAGACCCAGTACTTC. It specifies CASSVAVAGGTETQYF.

This chain links TRBV19 with TRBJ1-1, with 7 bases aligning to TRBD1. Trimming at V came to 9 bases and at J to 5 bases, leaving 9 bases not matched to a gene. CDR1 and CDR2 from the germline V gene are LNHDA and SQIVND (reference sequence). CDR3 size: 13 residues. The CDR3 here is CASWGQSRTEAFF. CDR3 DNA: TGTGCCAGCTGGGGACAGTCTAGAACTGAAGCTTTCTTT.

The chain employs TRBV7-3 and TRBJ2-5; D remains ambiguous. Germline assignment: CDR1 SGHTA and CDR2 FQGTGA. V was cut by 0 bases and J by 5 bases, with 13 bases left in between. The length of the CDR3 is 15 residues. In DNA form, the CDR3 reads TGTGCCAGCAGCTTAACGTCCGGGTTGGGGGAGACCCAGTACTTC. Translation gives CASSLTSGLGETQYF.

V and J are TRBV7-9 and TRBJ2-5, with a tentative D call TRBD2 (5 bases). There are 15 residues in the CDR3. Germline loops: CDR1 SEHNR, CDR2 FQNEAQ (reference sequence). V gave up 1 base and J gave up 0 bases, with 9 bases separating them. CDR3: CASSLGTGDQETQYF. The CDR3 DNA is TGTGCCAGCAGCTTAGGGACTGGGGACCAAGAGACCCAGTACTTC.

This clone was seen only a few times. V is TRBV6-5 and J is TRBJ1-5; D remains unclear. This CDR3 comprises 12 residues. Trimming cost V 6 bases and J 9 bases, with 12 bases left between them. Germline V gene data show CDR1 as MNHEY and CDR2 as SVGAGI. CDR3 protein: CASRPNSWPQHF. Here the CDR3 DNA reads TGTGCCAGCAGACCAAACTCGTGGCCCCAGCATTTT.

The rearrangement links TRBV28 to TRBJ2-7, with D possibly TRBD1 on 6 matching bases. The CDR3 is 14 amino acids. V lost 3 bases and J 6 bases, leaving 15 bases between the germline ends. From germline, CDR1 is MDHEN and CDR2 SYDVKM. As DNA, the CDR3 is TGTGCCAGCAGTTTTGGCGGCGAAGGGGGCGAGCAGTACTTC. Translating it yields CASSFGGEGGEQYF. Based on the CDR3 plus reference TRBV28 and TRBJ2-7, the full variable domain is DVKVTQSSRYLVKRTGEKVFLECVQDMDHENMFWYRQDPGLGLRLIYFSYDVKMKEKGDIPEGYSVSREKKERFSLILESASTNQTSMYLCASSFGGEGGEQYFGPGTRLTVT.

This chain connects TRBV6-5 to TRBJ1-2, with D maybe TRBD1 (5 bases). The CDR3 consists of 13 residues. The V gene's germline CDR1 is MNHEY and CDR2 SVGAGI. V lost 2 bases and J 5 bases, leaving 9 bases between the germline ends. CDR3 region: CASSYEGVYGYTF. The CDR3 nucleotides are TGTGCCAGCAGTTACGAAGGGGTATATGGCTACACCTTC.

The V and J genes are TRBV19 and TRBJ2-2, with 7 bases that match TRBD1. J lost 1 base, V lost 8 bases, and 10 bases had no gene match. The germline CDR1 and CDR2 sequences are LNHDA and SQIVND (reference sequence). The CDR3 runs 16 residues. The CDR3 DNA reads TGTGCCAGTGGAAGGGGGCGGACAGGGAACACCGGGGAGCTGTTTTTT. Its translation: CASGRGRTGNTGELFF.

The chain links TRBV5-6 to TRBJ1-1, with D unclear. The CDR3 is 12 amino acids. Trimming cost V 0 bases and J 11 bases, with 11 bases left between them. CDR1 SGHDT and CDR2 YYEEEE come from the germline V gene. The CDR3 sequence is CASSLGVRFAFF. CDR3 nucleotide sequence: TGTGCCAGCAGCTTGGGGGTTCGGTTTGCTTTCTTT. Together with reference TRBV5-6 and TRBJ1-1, the CDR3 gives the full variable domain: DAGVTQSPTHLIKTRGQQVTLRCSPKSGHDTVSWYQQALGQGPQFIFQYYEEEERQRGNFPDRFSGHQFPNYSSELNVNALLLGDSALYLCASSLGVRFAFFGQGTRLTVV.

The chain recombines TRBV19 with TRBJ1-5, with 9 positions matching TRBD1. J was trimmed by 6 bases and V by 5 bases; bases with no gene match: 11. CDR1 and CDR2 (germline): LNHDA, SQIVND (reference sequence). This CDR3 is 16 amino acids long. CDR3 nucleotide sequence: TGTGCCAGTAGTCGATATAACAGGGGGCTAGGTCAGCCCCAGCATTTT. Its protein is CASSRYNRGLGQPQHF.

The chain is built from TRBV6-1 and TRBJ1-5; 7 bases align to TRBD1. The CDR3 runs to 16 residues. With 2 bases clipped from V and 4 bases from J, the junction kept 8 bases outside the gene matches. Germline V gene lookup returns CDR1 MNHNS and CDR2 SASEGT. The CDR3: CASSEWDSAFNQPQHF. CDR3 nucleotides: TGTGCCAGCAGTGAATGGGACAGTGCATTTAATCAGCCCCAGCATTTT.

J is TRBJ1-2 and V is TRBV7-8, with D unresolved. Germline CDR1 is SGHVS and CDR2 is FQNEAQ. The CDR3 contains 17 residues. The V end was cut by 0 bases, the J end by 3 bases, with 17 bases between. The CDR3 DNA follows: TGTGCCAGCAGCTTAGCTGAGGACCTGGGCGGGTACTATGGCTACACCTTC. As protein: CASSLAEDLGGYYGYTF. Filled out from reference TRBV7-8 and TRBJ1-2, the complete variable domain reads GAGVSQSPRYKVAKRGQDVALRCDPISGHVSLFWYQQALGQGPEFLTYFQNEAQLDKSGLPSDRFFAERPEGSVSTLKIQRTQQEDSAVYLCASSLAEDLGGYYGYTFGSGTRLTVV.

The chain joins TRBV19 to TRBJ2-3; no clear D gene. The ends were cut back, 5 bases at V and 4 bases at J, with 10 bases in the middle. The CDR3 loop spans 13 amino acids. CDR1 is LNHDA and CDR2 is SQIVND in the germline V gene (reference sequence). DNA for the CDR3: TGTGCCAGTAGTGTCCGACATCCAGATACGCAGTATTTT. Protein sequence: CASSVRHPDTQYF.

The V gene is TRBV11-2, the J gene TRBJ1-2; D is ambiguous. V was shortened by 4 bases and J by 0 bases, with 15 bases between the two germline ends. The CDR3 is 16 amino acids. Germline lookup yields CDR1 SGHAT and CDR2 FQNNGV. The CDR3 DNA reads as TGTGCCAGCAGCTACTATGTAGCGGGAGCTAACTATGGCTACACCTTC. Protein: CASSYYVAGANYGYTF. Full variable domain (remainder filled in from reference TRBV11-2 and TRBJ1-2): EAGVAQSPRYKIIEKRQSVAFWCNPISGHATLYWYQQILGQGPKLLIQFQNNGVVDDSQLPKDRFSAERLKGVDSTLKIQPAKLEDSAVYLCASSYYVAGANYGYTFGSGTRLTVV.

V gene TRBV30 combines with J gene TRBJ2-2; 7 nucleotides line up with TRBD1. CDR1 is GTSNPN, CDR2 SVGIG, per germline (reference sequence). The CDR3 is made up of 15 amino acids. With V trimmed by 4 bases and J by 3 bases, 8 bases remained unmatched. The DNA for the CDR3 is TGTGCCTGGAATAGGGGGCAGGTCGACACCGGGGAGCTGTTTTTT. Translating it yields CAWNRGQVDTGELFF. The full variable domain, completed using reference TRBV30 and TRBJ2-2, is SQTIHQWPATLVQPVGSPLSLECTVEGTSNPNLYWYRQAAGRGLQLLFYSVGIGQISSEVPQNLSASRPQDRQFILSSKKLLLSDSGFYLCAWNRGQVDTGELFFGEGSRLTVL.